This is a list of T cell receptor beta chains from one sample in a study of T cells in Graves' hyperthyroidism and ophthalmopathy. Each CDR3 protein is one row after TCRdb ran MiXCR on the multiplex PCR reads. The table lists 130,000 or so distinct CDR3 sequences, roughly a fifth of them singletons, with over 60% in the top ten. The material sequenced was blood. The receptor source for this set is a woman aged 45-60 years with Graves' hyperthyroidism that later progressed to Graves' ophthalmopathy. The CDR3 runs from the conserved cysteine through the conserved F or W. A D gene is named only where the DNA matches it firmly. Clone size is not always given. Where it is, it says once, few, many or a class for expanded clones.

V gene	D gene	clone size	J gene	CDR3 DNA	CDR3 protein
TRBV7-2	-	many	TRBJ2-6	TGTGCCAGCACGGCGCGCTCTGGGGCCAACGTCCTGACTTTC	CASTARSGANVLTF
TRBV11-3	TRBD2	many	TRBJ2-1	TGTGCCAGCAGCTTCTCCCTAGCGGCCCACAATGAGCAGTTCTTC	CASSFSLAAHNEQFF
TRBV20-1	TRBD2	many	TRBJ2-7	TGCAGTGCGGGACTAGCGGGCTCCTCCAACGAGCAGTACTTC	CSAGLAGSSNEQYF
TRBV7-8	-	-	TRBJ1-4	TGTGCCAGCAGTCTTCATCGGGCTAATGAAAAACTGTTTTTT	CASSLHRANEKLFF
TRBV14	TRBD1	-	TRBJ2-4	TGTGCCAGCAGCCCCCTAGGGACAGGGGCGTCCAAAAACATTCAGTACTTC	CASSPLGTGASKNIQYF
TRBV14	TRBD2	few	TRBJ2-1	TGTGCCAGCAGCCAAGAAAGGAGCGGGGCCTCCTACAATGAGCAGTTCTTC	CASSQERSGASYNEQFF
TRBV2	-	many	TRBJ2-1	TGTGCCAGCAGCGAGACACGGTTTGAGCAGTTCTTC	CASSETRFEQFF
TRBV29-1	TRBD1	few	TRBJ1-4	TGCAGCGTTGACGACAGGGGAAAACTGTTTTTT	CSVDDRGKLFF
TRBV11-1	TRBD2	many	TRBJ2-1	TGTGCCAGCAGCCCCGGGACTAGCGGGCCCAATGAGCAGTTCTTC	CASSPGTSGPNEQFF
TRBV2	-	many	TRBJ2-5	TGTGCCAGCAGTAGGGCAGAGCAAGAGACCCAGTACTTC	CASSRAEQETQYF
TRBV6-2/TRBV6-3	-	-	TRBJ2-2	TGTGCCAGCAGTTACTCAACAGGGATCACCGGGGAGCTGTTTTTT	CASSYSTGITGELFF
TRBV9	-	many	TRBJ1-1	TGTGCCAGCAGCGTAGTGACAGCCGTAATGAACACTGAAGCTTTCTTT	CASSVVTAVMNTEAFF
TRBV7-8	TRBD1	-	TRBJ1-5	TGTGCCAGCAGCTTAGGAGGGGGCAGGGGCAATCAGCCCCAGCATTTT	CASSLGGGRGNQPQHF
TRBV29-1	-	many	TRBJ2-3	TGCAGCGTAATGACAGGCACAGATACGCAGTATTTT	CSVMTGTDTQYF
TRBV7-9	-	-	TRBJ2-3	TGTGCCAGCAGCTTAGGGCTTAACACAGATACGCAGTATTTT	CASSLGLNTDTQYF
TRBV5-8	TRBD2	few	TRBJ2-5	TGTGCCAGCAGCCCGACTAGCGGCAATGGGGAGACCCAGTACTTC	CASSPTSGNGETQYF
TRBV29-1	TRBD2	many	TRBJ2-3	TGCAGCGTGGGGCGACCAGCGGGACGGGGCACAGATACGCAGTATTTT	CSVGRPAGRGTDTQYF
TRBV20-1	-	few	TRBJ1-2	TGCAGTGCTAGAGATCGGGGAGTTAACTATGGCTACACCTTC	CSARDRGVNYGYTF
TRBV19	-	many	TRBJ1-5	TGTGCCAGTAGCCACCGGGACACTTGGAATCAGCCCCAGCATTTT	CASSHRDTWNQPQHF
TRBV7-2	-	many	TRBJ2-5	TGTGCCAGCAGCTTAAAGGGGGGGGAGACCCAGTACTTC	CASSLKGGETQYF
TRBV18	-	many	TRBJ2-1	TGTGCCAGCTCACCAAACAATGAGCAGTTCTTC	CASSPNNEQFF
TRBV5-1	TRBD2	-	TRBJ2-2	TGCGCCAGCAGCCTGACTAGCGGGAGTCCCGGGGAGCTGTTTTTT	CASSLTSGSPGELFF
TRBV28	-	-	TRBJ2-1	TGTGCCAGCAGTTTATTGGGGACTGAGCAGTTCTTC	CASSLLGTEQFF
TRBV14	TRBD2	-	TRBJ2-1	TGTGCCAGCAGCCAAGACCCGATCGGGACTAGTTACAATGAGCAGTTCTTC	CASSQDPIGTSYNEQFF
TRBV18	TRBD1	many	TRBJ1-2	TGTGCCAGCTCACCAGGACAGGCTCGGATCGGGGGCTACACCTTC	CASSPGQARIGGYTF
TRBV29-1	-	few	TRBJ2-1	TGCAGCGTCCCCGCAATCACCCGGAATTACAATGAGCAGTTCTTC	CSVPAITRNYNEQFF
TRBV27	TRBD2	many	TRBJ2-3	TGTGCCAGCAGTTTGACTAGCGGGGGGGGAGATACGCAGTATTTT	CASSLTSGGGDTQYF
TRBV5-5	TRBD1	-	TRBJ1-1	TGTGCCAGCAGCCCGGACAAGGGGGCAGTCGGCAACCCTGAAGCTTTCTTT	CASSPDKGAVGNPEAFF
TRBV28	-	many	TRBJ2-7	TGTGCCAGCACCGACGGGGCTGGACGGGCCTACTACGAGCAGTACTTC	CASTDGAGRAYYEQYF
TRBV29-1	-	many	TRBJ1-5	TGCAGCATTGGGCAGGGAAGGGATCAGCCCCAGCATTTT	CSIGQGRDQPQHF
TRBV28	-	few	TRBJ1-2	TGTGCCACCCCGGAGGGCCTAGGCTATGGCTACACCTTC	CATPEGLGYGYTF
TRBV19	TRBD2	few	TRBJ2-2	TGTGCCAGTAGTATAGCTGCGGGAGGCCCGAACACCGGGGAGCTGTTTTTT	CASSIAAGGPNTGELFF
TRBV28	-	many	TRBJ2-1	TGTGCCAGCAGTTCCTGGGACATTACCTACAATGAGCAGTTCTTC	CASSSWDITYNEQFF
TRBV25-1	-	-	TRBJ1-2	TGTGCCAGCGGGAAGGGAAACTATGGCTACACCTTC	CASGKGNYGYTF
TRBV10-3	-	many	TRBJ1-1	TGTGCCATCAGTTCCACAGGTCGGGCTGAAGCTTTCTTT	CAISSTGRAEAFF
TRBV20-1	TRBD1	many	TRBJ1-4	TGCAGTGCTAGACGGGACAGAAACGAAAAACTGTTTTTT	CSARRDRNEKLFF
TRBV6-2/TRBV6-3	TRBD2	-	TRBJ2-1	TGTGCCAGTTACCTTAGCGGGAGATACAATGAGCAGTTCTTC	CASYLSGRYNEQFF
TRBV20-1	-	many	TRBJ2-5	TGCAGTGCTAGAGAGAGTGTGGGGCAGGGCGGGACCCAGTACTTC	CSARESVGQGGTQYF